Listed below are T cell receptor beta chains from one sample, sequenced in a study of cytomegalovirus exposure and HLA in healthy donors. The table came from immunoSEQ multiplex PCR; TCRdb's copy has only in-frame clones and leaves some out. The sample records approximately 210,000 clones, 82% being singletons. Sample: PBMCs. These receptors were taken from a man aged 35-49 years in good health and CMV-seropositive. The CDR3 runs from the conserved cysteine through the conserved F or W. D genes are given only for firm matches. Clone size, where shown, is once, few, many, or a class for clones that have expanded.

v_call	j_call	clone_size	d_call	cdr3_nt	cdr3_aa
TRBV6-6	TRBJ2-1	few	NA	TGTGCCAGCAACCTGAGCGGCAAGAGCTCCTACAATGAGCAGTTCTTC	CASNLSGKSSYNEQFF
TRBV6-5	TRBJ1-2	NA	TRBD1	TGTGCCAGCAGTTATCTACGACAGGGTTGGTATGGCTACACCTTC	CASSYLRQGWYGYTF
TRBV25-1	TRBJ2-1	NA	TRBD1	TGTGCCAGCAGCCTCGACAGGGGCCAACAGTTCTTC	CASSLDRGQQFF
TRBV19	TRBJ1-1	NA	NA	TGTGCCAGTAGTATTGTTACAGCCCCCCACATGAACACTGAAGCTTTCTTT	CASSIVTAPHMNTEAFF
TRBV5-1	TRBJ2-2	NA	NA	TGCGCCAGCAGCTCCCCTAAAGCGGGCTCGAACACCGGGGAGCTGTTTTTT	CASSSPKAGSNTGELFF
TRBV5-1	TRBJ2-6	NA	NA	TGCGCCAGCAGCTTGGCCGACCCCCACTACTCTGGGGCCAACGTCCTGACTTTC	CASSLADPHYSGANVLTF
TRBV14	TRBJ2-3	NA	TRBD1	TGTGCCAGCAGCGCCGACAGGGTGAGCACAGATACGCAGTATTTT	CASSADRVSTDTQYF
TRBV19	TRBJ1-5	NA	NA	TGTGCCAGTACCCCTGGGGGGGCTTATAGCAATCAGCCCCAGCATTTT	CASTPGGAYSNQPQHF
TRBV19	TRBJ1-5	few	NA	TGTGCCAGTTGGGACACTTTCAATCAGCCCCAGCATTTT	CASWDTFNQPQHF
TRBV9	TRBJ1-5	NA	NA	TGTGCCAGCAGCCGACATGGTTCGAGCAATCAGCCCCAGCATTTT	CASSRHGSSNQPQHF
TRBV6-6	TRBJ1-1	NA	NA	TGTGCCAGCAGTTACTCGGGCAGGGGAGCTTTCTTT	CASSYSGRGAFF
TRBV6-1	TRBJ2-7	NA	NA	TGTGCCAGCAGTGAAGCTAGCGGAGGGGCCTCCTACGAGCAGTACTTC	CASSEASGGASYEQYF
TRBV7-3	TRBJ2-1	NA	TRBD2	TGTGCCAGCAGCTTAGGCGGGAGAGGAGTAGATGAGCAGTTCTTC	CASSLGGRGVDEQFF
TRBV19	TRBJ2-1	NA	TRBD1	TGTGCCAGTTCGGGACAGGAGAATACAAAAAATGAGCAGTTCTTC	CASSGQENTKNEQFF
TRBV6-5	TRBJ2-5	NA	TRBD1	TGTGCCAGCAGTTACACCCCGGGACAGGGAAGAGAGACCCAGTACTTC	CASSYTPGQGRETQYF